This TCR beta chain was retrieved from a study of T-cell reconstitution after alpha-beta-depleted transplantation in children. With 7 bases removed from V and 2 bases from J, the gap between germline ends came to 7 bases. Germline-derived CDR1 and CDR2 are MDHEN and SYDVKM. The CDR3 covers 12 residues. The sample holds many counts of this clonotype. Unique molecular identifiers tagged the TCRbeta library. TCRdb re-called the PCR reads with MiXCR, one entry per CDR3 protein. The sample records around 140,000 distinct CDR3 sequences, about 9% being singletons. The input for sequencing was PBMCs, mostly from graft donor cells, taken 180 days after TCRalphabeta/CD19-depleted stem cell transplant. The origin of this receptor is a female patient aged 2-10 years who had a stem cell transplant for congenital amegakaryocytic thrombocytopenia, so the T cells may come from the graft donor. The V and J genes are TRBV28 and TRBJ2-3; unclear D gene. The CDR3 spells CASTIATDTQYF. Written as DNA, the CDR3 is TGTGCCAGCACTATAGCCACAGATACGCAGTATTTT.